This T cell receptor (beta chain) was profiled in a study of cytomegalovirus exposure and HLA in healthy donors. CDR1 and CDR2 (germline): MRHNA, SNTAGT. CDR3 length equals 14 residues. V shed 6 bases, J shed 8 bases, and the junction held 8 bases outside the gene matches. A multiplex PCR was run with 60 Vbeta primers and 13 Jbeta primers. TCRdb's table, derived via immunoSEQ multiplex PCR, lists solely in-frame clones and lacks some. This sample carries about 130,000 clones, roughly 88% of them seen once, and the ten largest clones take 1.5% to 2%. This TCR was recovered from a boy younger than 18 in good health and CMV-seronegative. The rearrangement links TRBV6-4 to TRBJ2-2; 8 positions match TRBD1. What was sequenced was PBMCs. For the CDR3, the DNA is TGTGCCAGCAGATCGGGACAGGCCGTGGGGGAGCTGTTTTTT. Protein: CASRSGQAVGELFF.